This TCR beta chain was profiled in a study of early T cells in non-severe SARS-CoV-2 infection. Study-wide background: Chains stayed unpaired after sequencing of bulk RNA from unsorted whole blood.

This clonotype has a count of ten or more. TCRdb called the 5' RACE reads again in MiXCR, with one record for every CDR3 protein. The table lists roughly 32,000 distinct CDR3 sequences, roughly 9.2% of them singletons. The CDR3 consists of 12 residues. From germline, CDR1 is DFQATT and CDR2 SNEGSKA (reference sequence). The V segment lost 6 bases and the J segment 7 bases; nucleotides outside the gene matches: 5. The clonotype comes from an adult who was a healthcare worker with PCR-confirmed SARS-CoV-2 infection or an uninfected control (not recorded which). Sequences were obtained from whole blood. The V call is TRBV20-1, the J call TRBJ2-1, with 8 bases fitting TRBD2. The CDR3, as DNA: TGCAGTGCCGGACTAGCTCAAAATGAGCAGTTCTTC. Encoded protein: CSAGLAQNEQFF.